This T cell receptor (beta chain) was identified in a study of blood T cell repertoires in COVID-19. The wider study: In each case, the material was cDNA or gDNA derived from T cells, B-cell-depleted T cells, or PBMCs.

Per the authors' pipeline: Estimation of nucleated cell counts was performed using reference gene primer amplification. TCRdb keeps only in-frame clones here, not all; method: immunoSEQ multiplex PCR. V and J calls and clone size follow that table, whereas D and trimming were derived from the DNA. The table includes fewer than 200,000 clones, roughly 89% detected once. The germline V gene has CDR1 SEHNR and CDR2 FQNEAQ (reference sequence). The CDR3 is 15 residues long. Trimming pared 5 bases from V and 1 base from J, leaving 14 bases between. Seattle participants joined during active infection and were tracked over time.

This chain links TRBV7-9 with TRBJ1-1; D is perhaps TRBD1 (5 bases). The source of this sequence is a woman in her 70s with COVID-19, enrolled during active disease. Sample: peripheral blood. CDR3 nucleotide sequence: TGTGCCAGCAGCCAAGGCAGGGTTGGGAACACTGAAGCTTTCTTT. This translates into CASSQGRVGNTEAFF.